The rows below give T cell receptor beta chains drawn from one sample of a study of T cells in tumors after PD-1 blockade. Method: immunoSEQ multiplex PCR; TCRdb's copy keeps in-frame clones and lacks some. The sample holds about 47,000 clones, 79% seen once. This material consisted of PBMCs, taken before anti-PD-1 treatment. The receptors shown here come from a human donor with basal cell carcinoma. Both conserved end residues are part of each CDR3. A D gene is named only where the DNA matches it firmly. Only some rows state a clone size, as once, few, many or a class for expanded clones.

abundance: -
v_gene: TRBV10-2
d_gene: TRBD2
j_gene: TRBJ2-3
CDR3nt: TGCGCCAGCAGTGAGTTGGGACTAGCGGGACCTACAGATACGCAGTATTTT
CDR3aa: CASSELGLAGPTDTQYF

abundance: -
v_gene: TRBV5-6
d_gene: TRBD2
j_gene: TRBJ2-5
CDR3nt: TGTGCCAGCAGCGAAACTAGCGGGGGGAGAGAGACCCAGTACTTC
CDR3aa: CASSETSGGRETQYF

abundance: -
v_gene: TRBV28
d_gene: -
j_gene: TRBJ1-2
CDR3nt: TGTGCCAGCAGTTTATCCGGGACCGGCTATGGCTACACCTTC
CDR3aa: CASSLSGTGYGYTF

abundance: -
v_gene: TRBV19
d_gene: -
j_gene: TRBJ2-7
CDR3nt: TGTGCCAGTAGTATAGGTGGGGAAATCTACGAGCAGTACTTC
CDR3aa: CASSIGGEIYEQYF

abundance: -
v_gene: TRBV10-2
d_gene: TRBD1
j_gene: TRBJ1-6
CDR3nt: TGCGCCAGCAGTTTGGGACAGGGACTCTATAATTCACCCCTCCACTTT
CDR3aa: CASSLGQGLYNSPLHF

abundance: few
v_gene: TRBV30
d_gene: -
j_gene: TRBJ1-2
CDR3nt: TGTGCCTGGAGGGTCACTAACTATGGCTACACCTTC
CDR3aa: CAWRVTNYGYTF

abundance: -
v_gene: TRBV29-1
d_gene: TRBD2
j_gene: TRBJ2-5
CDR3nt: TGCAGCGTTGAAGATCGGCCAGCGGGACGGGGGACCCAGTACTTC
CDR3aa: CSVEDRPAGRGTQYF

abundance: -
v_gene: TRBV2
d_gene: TRBD1
j_gene: TRBJ1-5
CDR3nt: TGTGCCAGCAGGGGGGACAGGGGAAGGGGTCGGCCCCAGCATTTT
CDR3aa: CASRGDRGRGRPQHF

abundance: -
v_gene: TRBV6-6
d_gene: -
j_gene: TRBJ1-1
CDR3nt: TGTGCCAGCAGTTACTCGGGAGGGAGGAACACTGAAGCTTTCTTT
CDR3aa: CASSYSGGRNTEAFF

abundance: -
v_gene: TRBV23-1
d_gene: TRBD1
j_gene: TRBJ1-1
CDR3nt: TGCGCCAGCAGTCAATGGGACAGGGGTTCTGAAGCTTTCTTT
CDR3aa: CASSQWDRGSEAFF

abundance: -
v_gene: TRBV2
d_gene: -
j_gene: TRBJ2-7
CDR3nt: TGTGCCAGCAGCGCAGAGATAACCTACGAGCAGTACTTC
CDR3aa: CASSAEITYEQYF

abundance: -
v_gene: TRBV10-3
d_gene: -
j_gene: TRBJ1-4
CDR3nt: TGTGCCATCAAATCAGGGGACGAAAAACTGTTTTTT
CDR3aa: CAIKSGDEKLFF

abundance: -
v_gene: TRBV6-6
d_gene: TRBD2
j_gene: TRBJ2-1
CDR3nt: TGTGCCAGCAGTTCGACTAGCGGGGGGGGAAATGAGCAGTTCTTC
CDR3aa: CASSSTSGGGNEQFF

abundance: -
v_gene: TRBV19
d_gene: -
j_gene: TRBJ2-2
CDR3nt: TGTGCCAGTAGGGTCAACCACGCGAACACCGGGGAGCTGTTTTTT
CDR3aa: CASRVNHANTGELFF

abundance: -
v_gene: TRBV6-5
d_gene: TRBD1
j_gene: TRBJ1-2
CDR3nt: TGTGCCAGCAGACCCGGGACAGGGTACGGCTACACCTTC
CDR3aa: CASRPGTGYGYTF

abundance: once
v_gene: TRBV19
d_gene: -
j_gene: TRBJ1-2
CDR3nt: TGTGCCAGTACCGAGACATTAGCTAACTATGGCTACACCTTC
CDR3aa: CASTETLANYGYTF

abundance: -
v_gene: TRBV2
d_gene: -
j_gene: TRBJ2-3
CDR3nt: TGTGCCAGCATTGGCCCTCCTGAGGATACGCAGTATTTT
CDR3aa: CASIGPPEDTQYF

abundance: -
v_gene: TRBV19
d_gene: -
j_gene: TRBJ2-5
CDR3nt: TGTGCCAGTAGTATGGGGACTCTTGAGACCCAGTACTTC
CDR3aa: CASSMGTLETQYF

abundance: once
v_gene: TRBV28
d_gene: -
j_gene: TRBJ1-2
CDR3nt: TGTGCCAGCAGTATTTCTAACTATGGCTACACCTTC
CDR3aa: CASSISNYGYTF

abundance: once
v_gene: TRBV28
d_gene: -
j_gene: TRBJ1-3
CDR3nt: TGTGCCATCCTAGGGAGCTCTGGAAACACCATATATTTT
CDR3aa: CAILGSSGNTIYF

abundance: -
v_gene: TRBV28
d_gene: -
j_gene: TRBJ1-1
CDR3nt: TGTGCCAGCAGTTTCGGGGGAAACCTTGAGGGAATCGCTTTCTTT
CDR3aa: CASSFGGNLEGIAFF

abundance: few
v_gene: TRBV6-1
d_gene: TRBD1
j_gene: TRBJ2-7
CDR3nt: TGTGCCAGCAGTGCCCTTTGGGACAGGCAGAGCTACGAGCAGTACTTC
CDR3aa: CASSALWDRQSYEQYF

abundance: -
v_gene: TRBV6-5
d_gene: -
j_gene: TRBJ2-3
CDR3nt: TGTGCCAGCAGACGGACTCAATCAGGCACAGATACGCAGTATTTT
CDR3aa: CASRRTQSGTDTQYF

abundance: -
v_gene: TRBV7-9
d_gene: -
j_gene: TRBJ1-5
CDR3nt: TGTGCCAGCACCCCTCTCGACGATAGCAATCAGCCCCAGCATTTT
CDR3aa: CASTPLDDSNQPQHF

abundance: -
v_gene: TRBV7-8
d_gene: -
j_gene: TRBJ2-7
CDR3nt: TGTGCCAGCAGCCCCCGGGACAGGGAGGTAGCGGGAACTTACTTC
CDR3aa: CASSPRDREVAGTYF

abundance: once
v_gene: TRBV5-1
d_gene: TRBD2
j_gene: TRBJ2-1
CDR3nt: TGCGCCAGCAACCTAGCGGTAAGCTCCTACAATGAGCAGTTCTTC
CDR3aa: CASNLAVSSYNEQFF

abundance: -
v_gene: TRBV30
d_gene: -
j_gene: TRBJ2-3
CDR3nt: TGTGCCTGGAGTGCCGGCACAGATACGCAGTATTTT
CDR3aa: CAWSAGTDTQYF

abundance: -
v_gene: TRBV6-5
d_gene: -
j_gene: TRBJ1-1
CDR3nt: TGTGCCAGCTTTAGGGGGGGGAACACTGAAGCTTTCTTT
CDR3aa: CASFRGGNTEAFF

abundance: -
v_gene: TRBV2
d_gene: TRBD1
j_gene: TRBJ1-2
CDR3nt: TGTGCCAGCAGTCGGACAGGGATTAACTATGGCTACACCTTC
CDR3aa: CASSRTGINYGYTF

abundance: once
v_gene: TRBV5-1
d_gene: TRBD1
j_gene: TRBJ2-7
CDR3nt: TGCGCCAGCAGCACGGACAGGGTCGAGCAGTACTTC
CDR3aa: CASSTDRVEQYF

abundance: -
v_gene: TRBV15
d_gene: -
j_gene: TRBJ1-5
CDR3nt: TGTGCCACCAGCAGAGATCGGGGGTATGGTCAGCCCCAGCATTTT
CDR3aa: CATSRDRGYGQPQHF

abundance: -
v_gene: TRBV25-1
d_gene: -
j_gene: TRBJ2-1
CDR3nt: TGTGCCAGCAGTGAAAACTACAATGAGCAGTTCTTC
CDR3aa: CASSENYNEQFF

abundance: -
v_gene: TRBV18
d_gene: TRBD1
j_gene: TRBJ1-2
CDR3nt: TGTGCCAGCTCACTTACGGCAGGGACAGGAGCCTATGGCTACACCTTC
CDR3aa: CASSLTAGTGAYGYTF

abundance: -
v_gene: TRBV7-6
d_gene: -
j_gene: TRBJ1-1
CDR3nt: TGTGCCAGCAGCTTAGTTGGAGGGGGTAGGACTGAAGCTTTCTTT
CDR3aa: CASSLVGGGRTEAFF

abundance: -
v_gene: TRBV2
d_gene: TRBD2
j_gene: TRBJ2-1
CDR3nt: TGTGCCAGCAGAAAGACTAGCGGGGGAACCTACAATGAGCAGTTCTTC
CDR3aa: CASRKTSGGTYNEQFF

abundance: -
v_gene: TRBV27
d_gene: TRBD1
j_gene: TRBJ1-1
CDR3nt: TGTGCCAGCAGTTTCGACAGGGTGGCCACTGAAGCTTTCTTT
CDR3aa: CASSFDRVATEAFF

abundance: -
v_gene: TRBV28
d_gene: TRBD1
j_gene: TRBJ2-7
CDR3nt: TGTGCCAGCACCCCGACAGGGGAGGCCTACGAGCAGTACTTC
CDR3aa: CASTPTGEAYEQYF

abundance: -
v_gene: TRBV6-5
d_gene: -
j_gene: TRBJ2-5
CDR3nt: TGTGCCAGCAGCCCCCTTAGGCCGCAAGAGACCCAGTACTTC
CDR3aa: CASSPLRPQETQYF

abundance: -
v_gene: TRBV28
d_gene: TRBD2
j_gene: TRBJ2-1
CDR3nt: TGTGCCAGCAGCAACCCGGGACTAGCGGGAGGAGGGGGGTTCTTC
CDR3aa: CASSNPGLAGGGGFF

abundance: once
v_gene: TRBV19
d_gene: TRBD1
j_gene: TRBJ1-4
CDR3nt: TGTGCCAGTACCGACAGGGGAAGAGGGTCTAATGAAAAACTGTTTTTT
CDR3aa: CASTDRGRGSNEKLFF

abundance: -
v_gene: TRBV5-4
d_gene: -
j_gene: TRBJ2-7
CDR3nt: TGTGCCAGCAGCTTCTCAGGGAGTTCCTACGAGCAGTACTTC
CDR3aa: CASSFSGSSYEQYF

abundance: -
v_gene: TRBV5-1
d_gene: -
j_gene: TRBJ2-1
CDR3nt: TGCGCCAGCAGCACCCTGGACACTCACTCCTACAATGAGCAGTTCTTC
CDR3aa: CASSTLDTHSYNEQFF

abundance: -
v_gene: TRBV5-1
d_gene: -
j_gene: TRBJ2-2
CDR3nt: TGCGCCAGCAGCTTTGACACCGGGGAGCTGTTTTTT
CDR3aa: CASSFDTGELFF

abundance: once
v_gene: TRBV6-1
d_gene: -
j_gene: TRBJ1-2
CDR3nt: TGTGCCAGCAGTGAAGGCTACAGGGTTAACTATGGCTACACCTTC
CDR3aa: CASSEGYRVNYGYTF

abundance: -
v_gene: TRBV25-1
d_gene: TRBD1
j_gene: TRBJ2-1
CDR3nt: TGTGCCAGCAGTGAATCTCGGACAGGGTCTGTGTTCTTC
CDR3aa: CASSESRTGSVFF

abundance: -
v_gene: TRBV5-1
d_gene: TRBD1
j_gene: TRBJ2-7
CDR3nt: TGCGCCAGCAGCCTGGGACAGGCATCCTACGAGCAGTACTTC
CDR3aa: CASSLGQASYEQYF

abundance: -
v_gene: TRBV6-5
d_gene: TRBD1
j_gene: TRBJ1-3
CDR3nt: TGTGCCAGCAATATAGGGACAGGGTACGGAAACACCATATATTTT
CDR3aa: CASNIGTGYGNTIYF

abundance: few
v_gene: TRBV6-5
d_gene: TRBD1
j_gene: TRBJ1-1
CDR3nt: TGTGCCAGCTCAGGCAGGGGGCGAGCTTTCTTT
CDR3aa: CASSGRGRAFF

abundance: -
v_gene: TRBV24-1
d_gene: TRBD2
j_gene: TRBJ2-3
CDR3nt: TGTGCCACCGATAGCGGGGGGAGCACAGATACGCAGTATTTT
CDR3aa: CATDSGGSTDTQYF

abundance: -
v_gene: TRBV30
d_gene: -
j_gene: TRBJ2-7
CDR3nt: TGTGCCTGGAGTCTCGTCGGGGGTCCCGGCTACGAGCAGTACTTC
CDR3aa: CAWSLVGGPGYEQYF

abundance: -
v_gene: TRBV30
d_gene: TRBD1
j_gene: TRBJ1-5
CDR3nt: TGTGCCTGGAGGGGACAGGGGTTAAGTCAGCCCCAGCATTTT
CDR3aa: CAWRGQGLSQPQHF

abundance: -
v_gene: TRBV7-8
d_gene: -
j_gene: TRBJ1-5
CDR3nt: TGTGCCAGCAGCTTAGCCGGGGGCGGTCAGCCCCAGCATTTT
CDR3aa: CASSLAGGGQPQHF

abundance: once
v_gene: TRBV5-1
d_gene: -
j_gene: TRBJ1-5
CDR3nt: TGCGCCAGCAGCTTGGAGGCAGATCAGCCCCAGCATTTT
CDR3aa: CASSLEADQPQHF